This T cell receptor beta chain was observed in a study of blood T cell repertoires in COVID-19. About the study: The samples span acute and convalescent COVID-19 from the United States, Italy and Spain.

The CDR3 has 13 amino acids. V dropped 5 bases and J dropped 2 bases, with 7 bases sitting between them. The germline CDR1 and CDR2 sequences are SNHLY and FYNNEI. This table comes from immunoSEQ multiplex PCR, and its TCRdb copy is limited to in-frame clones, with some not included. The table shows 450,000 or so clones, with about nine tenths occurring only once. Two negative PCRs, clearance, or symptom resolution characterized the recovered Cohort 3 donors. The genes are TRBV2 and TRBJ1-5; D unclear. The clonotype was recovered from a man aged 18 to 29 who had recovered from COVID-19. The sample was PBMCs or T cells enriched from blood (not recorded which). CDR3 coding DNA: TGTGCCAGCAGTTCAGAGGGCAATCAGCCCCAGCATTTT. It specifies CASSSEGNQPQHF.